Sequencing of this T cell receptor beta chain was carried out in a study of T cell changes during pregnancy in multiple sclerosis. Sequencing used immunoSEQ multiplex PCR; TCRdb keeps in-frame clones, though not all of them. The sample has around 56,000 clones, less than 95% seen once. This CDR3 spans 16 amino acids. The junction had 11 bases not matched to a gene; V was cut back by 5 bases and J by 7 bases. The germline gives CDR1 MNHEY, CDR2 SMNVEV (reference sequence). This clone was detected only once. The receptor was isolated from a female donor with multiple sclerosis, enrolled in a pregnancy study. The specimen comprised CD8+ T cells from peripheral blood mononuclear cells, sampled after pregnancy. The chain recombines TRBV27 with TRBJ2-1, with TRBD2 matching over 10 bases. The CDR3, as DNA: TGTGCCAGCAGTCCGGGAGCTAGCGGGAGTTCTAATGAGCAGTTCTTC. Residues: CASSPGASGSSNEQFF.